These 25 T cell receptor beta chains came from one sample sequenced in a study of blood T cell repertoires in COVID-19. Using immunoSEQ multiplex PCR, the repertoire was profiled, and TCRdb retains in-frame clones only, with some absent. Of about 220,000 clones in the sample, approximately 83% were seen once. Sequencing was carried out using peripheral blood. The receptors were sampled from a woman in her twenties or thirties who had recovered from COVID-19.

This chain links TRBV3-1 (or the pseudogene TRBV3-2) with TRBJ2-5, with 7 bases matching TRBD1. V dropped 7 bases and J dropped 1; count of bases not matched to a gene: 3. This CDR3 spans 13 amino acids. The V gene's germline CDR1 is LGHDT and CDR2 YNNKEL (reference sequence). CDR3 loop: CASTRTGQETQYF. CDR3 nucleotides: TGTGCCAGCACCAGGACAGGCCAAGAGACCCAGTACTTC.

The V call is TRBV6-1, the J call TRBJ2-4; a possible D gene is TRBD1 (5 bases). CDR1 and CDR2 (germline): MNHNS, SASEGT. CDR3 length equals 15 residues. Trimming removed 2 bases from V and 5 bases from J, with 13 bases in between. CDR3 region: CASSERAGRENIQYF. The CDR3 region has the DNA TGTGCCAGCAGTGAACGGGCAGGGCGCGAAAACATTCAGTACTTC.

The V and J genes are TRBV19 and TRBJ1-4; 11 nucleotides align to TRBD1. Germline V gives CDR1 LNHDA, CDR2 SQIVND (reference sequence). The CDR3 is 15 amino acids. Germline trimming cut 5 bases from V and 8 bases from J; bases unmatched to any gene: 7. CDR3: CASSLAGTGGEKLFF. The CDR3 DNA reads as TGTGCCAGTAGTCTCGCCGGGACAGGGGGGGAAAAACTGTTTTTT.

This chain uses TRBV30 with TRBJ1-6, with TRBD1 as a possible D gene (5 bases). This CDR3 has 15 residues. Trimming stripped 4 bases from V and 0 bases from J, with 10 bases between. Germline V gene lookup returns CDR1 GTSNPN and CDR2 SVGIG (reference sequence). This CDR3 reads CAWTGYDSYNSPLHF. The CDR3, as DNA: TGTGCCTGGACAGGGTATGACTCCTATAATTCACCCCTCCACTTT. Combining the CDR3 with reference TRBV30 and TRBJ1-6 gives the whole variable domain SQTIHQWPATLVQPVGSPLSLECTVEGTSNPNLYWYRQAAGRGLQLLFYSVGIGQISSEVPQNLSASRPQDRQFILSSKKLLLSDSGFYLCAWTGYDSYNSPLHFGNGTRLTVT.

CDR3 in DNA: TGTGCCAGCAGCCCTTCCCTTGGCCGAGGAAACACCATATATTTT. Its translation: CASSPSLGRGNTIYF. V gene TRBV7-6 combines with J gene TRBJ1-3; D unresolved. CDR1 SGHVS and CDR2 FNYEAQ come from the germline V gene. This CDR3 is built from 15 residues. Trimming removed 5 bases from V and 4 bases from J, with 15 bases in between.

The sample holds many counts of this clone. The chain couples TRBV4-1 to TRBJ1-2, with 8 bases matching TRBD1. In germline, CDR1 is MGHRA, CDR2 YSYEKL. This CDR3 comprises 16 residues. Trimming at V came to 1 base and at J to 7 bases, leaving 11 bases not matched to a gene. This CDR3 is CASSQVSQGATIGYTF. The CDR3 DNA reads as TGCGCCAGCAGCCAAGTCTCTCAGGGGGCGACAATTGGCTACACCTTC.

This clone has only one observation. The J gene is TRBJ2-1, the V gene TRBV21-1; the table gives TRBD1 as D, unverified against the DNA. TRBV21-1 is recorded as a pseudogene. The CDR3 spans 15 residues. CDR3 sequence: CASSKDRQGLNEQFF. The CDR3, as DNA: TGTGCCAGCAGCAAAGATCGACAGGGGTTGAATGAGCAGTTCTTC.

V and J are TRBV5-1 and TRBJ2-3, with 8 bases aligning to TRBD1. From germline, CDR1 is SGHRS and CDR2 YFSETQ. J was trimmed by 8 bases and V by 4 bases; bases with no gene match: 9. The CDR3 is 14 amino acids. The DNA of the CDR3 is TGCGCCAGCAGCCCCGGACAGGGAGACGGTACGCAGTATTTT. It yields the protein CASSPGQGDGTQYF.

V is TRBV11-2 and J is TRBJ2-2; possible D gene TRBD2, 5 bases. Trimming removed 5 bases at V and 0 bases at J, with 10 bases between. CDR1 SGHAT and CDR2 FQNNGV come from the germline V gene. This CDR3 is 15 amino acids long. DNA of the CDR3: TGTGCCAGCAGCCCTAGCTCCACGAACACCGGGGAGCTGTTTTTT. Translation: CASSPSSTNTGELFF.

V usage is TRBV5-1 and J usage is TRBJ2-5; the D is unclear. The CDR3 extends over 15 amino acids. Germline V gives CDR1 SGHRS, CDR2 YFSETQ. The germline V and J ends were trimmed by 1 base and 2 bases, with 12 bases remaining between them. Here the CDR3 reads CASSLLRIGQETQYF. CDR3 nucleotide sequence: TGCGCCAGCAGCTTGTTGAGGATCGGGCAAGAGACCCAGTACTTC.

The V call is TRBV10-2, the J call TRBJ1-5, with D perhaps TRBD1 (6 bases). Trimming cost V 6 bases and J 0 bases, with 12 bases left between them. This CDR3 is built from 15 residues. The germline CDR1 and CDR2 sequences are WSHSY and SAAADI. The CDR3 here is CASSGQLNSNQPQHF. In nucleotides, the CDR3 is TGCGCCAGCAGCGGACAGTTAAATAGCAATCAGCCCCAGCATTTT.

This clone was observed a single time. V and J are TRBV2 and TRBJ1-6; 7 bases fit TRBD1. The CDR3 extends over 16 amino acids. The ends lost 3 bases at V and 12 bases at J; junction bases unmatched: 14. The germline V gene has CDR1 SNHLY and CDR2 FYNNEI. CDR3 in DNA: TGTGCCAGCAGTGATGGGGGTCGAACAGGGGCAATACCCCTCCACTTT. Its translation: CASSDGGRTGAIPLHF. The full variable domain, rest sourced from reference TRBV2 and TRBJ1-6, is EPEVTQTPSHQVTQMGQEVILRCVPISNHLYFYWYRQILGQKVEFLVSFYNNEISEKSEIFDDQFSVERPDGSNFTLKIRSTKLEDSAMYFCASSDGGRTGAIPLHFGNGTRLTVT.

The chain uses TRBV7-9 and TRBJ2-3, with unresolved D. The V end lost 8 bases, the J end lost 4 bases, and 19 bases lay between the germline ends. The germline V gene has CDR1 SEHNR and CDR2 FQNEAQ (reference sequence). The CDR3 runs to 15 residues. CDR3: CASREARPPPDTQYF. The CDR3 region has the DNA TGTGCCAGCCGAGAAGCGAGACCACCTCCAGATACGCAGTATTTT. Full variable domain (rest looked up from reference TRBV7-9 and TRBJ2-3): DTGVSQNPRHKITKRGQNVTFRCDPISEHNRLYWYRQTLGQGPEFLTYFQNEAQLEKSRLLSDRFSAERPKGSFSTLEIQRTEQGDSAMYLCASREARPPPDTQYFGPGTRLTVL.

CDR3 sequence reads: CASKQVSGTTYTF. The DNA for the CDR3 is TGTGCCAGCAAACAAGTCTCCGGGACAACCTACACCTTC. This rearrangement joins TRBV12-3 or TRBV12-4 to TRBJ1-2; tentative D call: TRBD1 (6 bases). CDR3 size: 13 residues. V lost 7 bases and J 10 bases, leaving 19 bases between the germline ends.

On this clone: At one end the junction does not follow the germline gene, possibly because of a read error. The chain joins TRBV7-7 to TRBJ2-2; weak D call: TRBD2 (5 bases). This CDR3 has 15 residues. Germline V lookup: CDR1 SSHAT, CDR2 FNYEAQ (reference sequence). CDR3 nucleotides: TGTGCTAGCAGCTTAGAGGGCTCGGGGACCGGGGAGCTGTTTTTT. Translated, it gives CASSLEGSGTGELFF.

With regard to this clone: Different DNA sequences within this sample yield the same CDR3. The rearrangement uses TRBV7-8 and TRBJ2-7, with D perhaps TRBD1 (5 bases). Germline V gene sequence: CDR1 SGHVS, CDR2 FQNEAQ. V lost 1 base and J 4 bases, leaving 11 bases between the germline ends. The CDR3 contains 14 residues. Here the CDR3 reads CASSLGTGRYEQYF. The CDR3 DNA is TGTGCCAGCAGCTTAGGAACAGGAAGGTACGAGCAGTACTTC.

The chain employs TRBV13 and TRBJ1-1, with 8 bases lining up with TRBD1. The V segment lost 5 bases and the J segment 5 bases; nucleotides outside the gene matches: 7. Germline CDR1 is PRHDT and CDR2 is FYEKMQ (reference sequence). This CDR3 comprises 14 residues. CDR3 amino acids: CASSAGGGTTEAFF. The CDR3, as DNA: TGTGCCAGCAGCGCAGGGGGCGGTACGACTGAAGCTTTCTTT.

The chain couples TRBV15 to TRBJ1-6; TRBD1 might be the D (6 bases). The CDR3 length is 14 residues. Germline assignment: CDR1 LNHNV and CDR2 YYDKDF (reference sequence). With 5 bases removed from V and 8 bases from J, the gap between germline ends came to 13 bases. The CDR3 spells CATSLQGLDSPLHF. The CDR3 DNA is TGTGCCACCAGCCTACAGGGTCTGGATTCACCCCTCCACTTT.

This rearrangement joins TRBV27 to TRBJ2-2; 8 bases align to TRBD1. Germline CDR1 MNHEY, CDR2 SMNVEV (reference sequence). The CDR3 is made up of 16 amino acids. Losses at the gene ends were 2 bases for V and 7 bases for J; bases not matched to a gene: 9. This CDR3 is CASSLGQGVDVGELFF. DNA for the CDR3: TGTGCCAGCAGTTTAGGACAGGGAGTGGATGTCGGGGAGCTGTTTTTT.

As concerns this clone: Within the sample, other DNA sequences also encode this same CDR3. The V and J genes are TRBV12-3 or TRBV12-4 and TRBJ2-2; no clear D gene. The CDR3 length is 13 residues. V shed 3 bases and J shed 3 bases, with 5 bases lying between them. This CDR3 reads CASSFRDTGELFF. The CDR3 nucleotides read TGTGCCAGCAGTTTCCGGGACACCGGGGAGCTGTTTTTT.

J is TRBJ1-2 and V is TRBV5-1; 8 nucleotides align to TRBD1. The CDR3 is 13 residues long. The germline gives CDR1 SGHRS, CDR2 YFSETQ. Trimming took 2 bases from V and 6 from J; bases not matched to a gene: 3. The CDR3 sequence: CASSFAGGDGYTF. Written as DNA, the CDR3 is TGCGCCAGCAGCTTCGCAGGGGGCGATGGCTACACCTTC.

This clone was seen only once. The chain uses TRBV2 and TRBJ1-6; 11 bases map to TRBD1. CDR3 length equals 16 residues. Trimming cost V 6 bases and J 2 bases; bases outside gene matches: 3. Per germline, CDR1 SNHLY and CDR2 FYNNEI. This CDR3 is CASSGQGAAYNSPLHF. CDR3 coding DNA: TGTGCCAGCAGCGGACAGGGGGCGGCCTATAATTCACCCCTCCACTTT.

The chain links TRBV2 to TRBJ2-1; 10 nucleotides agree with TRBD2. The J segment lost 9 bases and the V segment lost 6 bases, leaving 11 bases of the junction unmatched. The germline CDR1 and CDR2 sequences are SNHLY and FYNNEI. This CDR3 has 15 residues. The CDR3: CASSRSAGGLIEQFF. The CDR3 coding sequence is TGTGCCAGCAGCCGATCAGCGGGAGGGCTTATTGAGCAGTTCTTC.

V is TRBV9 and J is TRBJ2-4, with D possibly being TRBD1 (6 bases). The V end lost 4 bases, the J end lost 9 bases, and 20 bases lay between the germline ends. The germline CDR1 and CDR2 sequences are SGDLS and YYNGEE. The CDR3 is 15 residues long. The CDR3 is CASSSGHLSQGIQYF. DNA of the CDR3: TGTGCCAGCAGCTCGGGACACCTTAGCCAAGGCATTCAGTACTTC.

The V and J genes are TRBV29-1 and TRBJ1-4; D gene uncertain. Germline V CDR1 and CDR2: SQVTM, ANQGSEA. V was cut by 2 bases and J by 7 bases, with 8 bases left in between. This CDR3 contains 12 residues. This chain's CDR3 is CSVEREGEKLFF. The CDR3 region has the DNA TGCAGCGTTGAAAGGGAGGGTGAAAAACTGTTTTTT.